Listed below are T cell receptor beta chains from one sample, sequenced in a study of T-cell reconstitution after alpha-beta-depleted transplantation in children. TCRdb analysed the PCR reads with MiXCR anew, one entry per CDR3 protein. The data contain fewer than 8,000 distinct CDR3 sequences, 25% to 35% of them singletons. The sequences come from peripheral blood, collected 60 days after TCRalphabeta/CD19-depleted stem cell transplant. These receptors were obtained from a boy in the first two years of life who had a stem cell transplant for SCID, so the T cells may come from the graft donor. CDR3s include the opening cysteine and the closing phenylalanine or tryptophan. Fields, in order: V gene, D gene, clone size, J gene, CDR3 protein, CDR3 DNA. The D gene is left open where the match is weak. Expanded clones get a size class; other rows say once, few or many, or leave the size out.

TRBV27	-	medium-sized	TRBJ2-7	CASSTLIGEQYF	TGTGCCAGCAGTACATTAATCGGGGAGCAGTACTTC
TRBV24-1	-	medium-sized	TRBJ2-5	CATSDLQAQLRSETQYF	TGTGCCACCAGTGATTTGCAGGCCCAGCTACGAAGCGAGACCCAGTACTTC
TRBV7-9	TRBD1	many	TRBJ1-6	CASSSRDRGRYNSPLHF	TGTGCCAGCAGCTCCCGGGACAGGGGGAGGTATAATTCACCCCTCCACTTT
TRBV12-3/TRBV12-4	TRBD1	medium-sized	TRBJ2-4	CASSLARGGAKNIQYF	TGTGCCAGCAGTTTAGCGAGAGGGGGCGCGAAAAACATTCAGTACTTC
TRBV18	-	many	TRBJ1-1	CASSPWDKNTEAFF	TGTGCCAGCTCACCATGGGACAAGAACACTGAAGCTTTCTTT
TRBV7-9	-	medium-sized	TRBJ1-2	CASSLRKNYGYTF	TGTGCCAGCAGCTTGCGGAAAAACTATGGCTACACCTTC
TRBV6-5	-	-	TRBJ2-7	CASSYSGSVGSYEQYF	TGTGCCAGCAGTTACTCGGGGTCGGTAGGCTCCTACGAGCAGTACTTC
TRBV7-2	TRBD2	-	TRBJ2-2	CASSLGLAVNTGELFF	TGTGCCAGCAGCCTGGGACTAGCGGTGAACACCGGGGAGCTGTTTTTT
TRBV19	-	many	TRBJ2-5	CASKRRGGETQYF	TGTGCCAGTAAGAGGAGGGGAGGAGAGACCCAGTACTTC
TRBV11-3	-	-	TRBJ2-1	CASSVTSNNEQFF	TGTGCCAGCAGCGTGACTAGTAACAATGAGCAGTTCTTC